This T cell receptor beta chain came from a study of T-cell memory formation after mild COVID-19. This clonotype turned up a few times. CDR1 and CDR2 (germline): MGHRA, YSYEKL. Trimming took off 3 bases at V and 1 base at J, with 9 bases between the two ends. The CDR3 loop spans 15 amino acids. 5'RACE with constant-segment primers built TCRalpha and TCRbeta cDNA libraries with UMIs. TCRdb reprocessed the 5' RACE reads with MiXCR, giving one entry per CDR3 protein. Counted here are about 110,000 distinct CDR3 sequences, 12% occurring once; the ten biggest clones make up 25% to 35%. The sequence derives from an adult woman who had mild COVID-19 (a few samples of this study predate the infection). Cell type and time point are not known. Sequencing was carried out using PBMCs or a T cell subset sorted from them (not recorded which). V and J are TRBV4-1 and TRBJ2-2, with D tentatively TRBD2 (5 bases). The CDR3: CASSHPGVNTGELFF. CDR3 bases: TGCGCCAGCAGCCACCCCGGGGTGAACACCGGGGAGCTGTTTTTT.